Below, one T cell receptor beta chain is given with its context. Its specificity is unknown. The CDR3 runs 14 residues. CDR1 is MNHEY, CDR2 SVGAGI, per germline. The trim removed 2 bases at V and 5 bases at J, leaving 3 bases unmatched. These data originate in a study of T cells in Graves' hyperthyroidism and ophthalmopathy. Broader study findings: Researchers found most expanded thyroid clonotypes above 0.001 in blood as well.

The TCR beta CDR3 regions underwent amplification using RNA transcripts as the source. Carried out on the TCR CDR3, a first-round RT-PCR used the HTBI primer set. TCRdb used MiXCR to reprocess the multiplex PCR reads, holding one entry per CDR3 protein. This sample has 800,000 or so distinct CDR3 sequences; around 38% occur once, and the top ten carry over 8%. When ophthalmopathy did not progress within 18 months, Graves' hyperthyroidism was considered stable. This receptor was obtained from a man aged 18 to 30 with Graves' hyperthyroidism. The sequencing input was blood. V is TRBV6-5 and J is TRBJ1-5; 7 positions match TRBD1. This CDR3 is CASSYGQGDQPQHF. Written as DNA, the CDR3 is TGTGCCAGCAGTTACGGGCAGGGGGATCAGCCCCAGCATTTT.